These 10 T cell receptor beta chains share one sample of origin, sequenced in a study of T cells after yellow fever vaccination. Each CDR3 protein is one row after TCRdb ran MiXCR on the 5' RACE reads. The table lists hundreds of thousands of distinct CDR3 sequences, approximately 13% of them singletons. The sample was PBMCs, taken on the day of the yellow fever booster vaccination. Every receptor here comes from a man aged 25-40 years who received the YFV17D yellow fever vaccine.

This rearrangement joins TRBV20-1 to TRBJ1-6; 9 bases are shared with TRBD1. The junction had 3 bases not matched to a gene; V was cut back by 2 bases and J by 7 bases. The V gene's germline CDR1 is DFQATT and CDR2 SNEGSKA (reference sequence). CDR3 length: 14 residues. CDR3 in amino acids: CSARPGTGNSPLHF. CDR3 nucleotide sequence: TGCAGTGCTAGACCCGGGACAGGGAATTCACCCCTCCACTTT.

J is TRBJ2-3 and V is TRBV7-9, with 10 positions matching TRBD2. The CDR3 loop spans 14 amino acids. After removal of 5 bases from V and 5 bases from J, the junction contained 4 bases not matched to a gene. Germline V gene lookup returns CDR1 SEHNR and CDR2 FQNEAQ (reference sequence). The CDR3 loop reads CASSRSGREDTQYF. The CDR3 DNA sequence: TGTGCCAGCAGCCGCAGCGGGAGGGAAGATACGCAGTATTTT.

Ten or more counts support this clonotype. This chain joins TRBV4-2 and TRBJ2-7; 7 bases map to TRBD2. CDR3 length: 15 residues. Germline assignment: CDR1 LGHNA and CDR2 YNFKEQ. Losses at the gene ends were 0 bases for V and 1 base for J; bases not matched to a gene: 3. The CDR3 region has the DNA TGTGCCAGCAGCCAAGATGAGGGAGGGTCCTACGAGCAGTACTTC. It specifies CASSQDEGGSYEQYF.

The table lists this clonotype with a few counts. This sequence joins TRBV6-5 and TRBJ1-4, with D tentatively TRBD1 (6 bases). CDR1 is MNHEY, CDR2 SVGAGI, per germline. Trimming took 4 bases from V and 2 from J, leaving 11 bases between them. The CDR3 is made up of 15 amino acids. CDR3 in DNA: TGTGCCAGCAGTTCAACAGGGAATACTAATGAAAAACTGTTTTTT. Encoded protein: CASSSTGNTNEKLFF.

This clonotype was detected a few times. The V gene is TRBV2, the J gene TRBJ2-1; 13 positions agree with TRBD2. With V trimmed by 7 bases and J by 10 bases, 13 bases remained unmatched. From germline, CDR1 is SNHLY and CDR2 FYNNEI. The CDR3 is made up of 16 amino acids. The CDR3 DNA is TGTGCCAGCACGAATTTAGGGACTAGCGGGGCCGCCGAGCAGTTCTTC. It codes for CASTNLGTSGAAEQFF. The complete variable domain, with remaining parts taken from reference TRBV2 and TRBJ2-1, reads EPEVTQTPSHQVTQMGQEVILRCVPISNHLYFYWYRQILGQKVEFLVSFYNNEISEKSEIFDDQFSVERPDGSNFTLKIRSTKLEDSAMYFCASTNLGTSGAAEQFFGPGTRLTVL.

The sample holds a few counts of this clonotype. The chain uses TRBV27 and TRBJ2-5, with TRBD2 identical over 9 bases. V gave up 7 bases and J gave up 5 bases; unmatched junction bases: 11. CDR1 and CDR2 from the germline V gene are MNHEY and SMNVEV (reference sequence). The CDR3 contains 15 residues. In DNA form, the CDR3 reads TGTGCCAGCATGGGGCTAGCGGGAATTATTGAGACCCAGTACTTC. Protein sequence: CASMGLAGIIETQYF.

This rearrangement joins TRBV7-2 to TRBJ2-3, with 7 bases fitting TRBD2. The germline gives CDR1 SGHTA, CDR2 FQGNSA. Trimming removed 2 bases from V and 4 bases from J; junction bases left unmatched: 6. The CDR3 extends over 15 amino acids. The CDR3 is CASSLWAGAADTQYF. The CDR3 nucleotides are TGTGCCAGCAGCTTATGGGCGGGAGCGGCAGATACGCAGTATTTT.

This clonotype was counted only a few times. V gene TRBV5-1 combines with J gene TRBJ1-1; D unresolved. Germline V gives CDR1 SGHRS, CDR2 YFSETQ. The CDR3 runs 15 residues. V was trimmed by 0 bases and J by 6 bases, leaving 15 bases between them. The CDR3 DNA follows: TGCGCCAGCAGCTTGGCCAGCGAGGGAATAGCTGAAGCTTTCTTT. It yields the protein CASSLASEGIAEAFF. Full variable domain (rest looked up from reference TRBV5-1 and TRBJ1-1): KAGVTQTPRYLIKTRGQQVTLSCSPISGHRSVSWYQQTPGQGLQFLFEYFSETQRNKGNFPGRFSGRQFSNSRSEMNVSTLELGDSALYLCASSLASEGIAEAFFGQGTRLTVV.

This clonotype was counted only a few times. The chain employs TRBV12-3 or TRBV12-4 and TRBJ2-7; no definite D call. CDR3 length equals 12 residues. V lost 3 bases and J lost 6, with 9 bases in between. The CDR3 spells CASSFQDSEQYF. CDR3 sequence (DNA): TGTGCCAGCAGTTTTCAGGATTCCGAGCAGTACTTC.

This clonotype was picked up a small number of times. The rearrangement joins TRBV3-1 to TRBJ2-3; 8 bases line up with TRBD2. Germline lookup yields CDR1 LGHDT and CDR2 YNNKEL (reference sequence). V trimming: 7 bases; J trimming: 4 bases; junction bases outside the gene matches: 13. The CDR3 consists of 16 residues. The chain's CDR3 is CASTSSGSLEADTQYF. CDR3 in DNA: TGTGCCAGCACCTCAAGCGGGAGTCTCGAGGCAGATACGCAGTATTTT.